The clone carrying this T cell receptor (beta chain) is a singleton in its sample. This sample was taken from a study of blood T cell repertoires in COVID-19. V was trimmed by 3 bases and J by 6 bases, leaving 12 bases between them. Germline values: CDR1 SEHNR, CDR2 FQNEAQ (reference sequence). CDR3 size: 13 residues. As handled by the study authors: Reference gene primers were amplified, and this amplification served to estimate nucleated cell counts. Clones were sequenced by immunoSEQ multiplex PCR, and TCRdb holds only the in-frame ones, with some missing. The V and J calls and clone size come from that table; D and trimming were worked out from the DNA. The table lists around 450,000 clones, roughly 91% of them singletons.

The chain uses TRBV7-9 and TRBJ2-7, with D tentatively TRBD1 (6 bases). Sequencing was done on a sample of PBMCs or T cells enriched from blood (not recorded which). The TCR sequence derives from a man in his late teens or twenties who had recovered from COVID-19. The DNA of the CDR3 is TGTGCCAGCAGCTTTACAGGGTTAAGCGAGCAGTACTTC. Translating gives CASSFTGLSEQYF.